Listed below are T cell receptor beta chains from one sample, sequenced in a study of cytomegalovirus exposure and HLA in healthy donors. Libraries were prepared by immunoSEQ multiplex PCR; TCRdb keeps only in-frame clonotypes and omits some of them. Its clone listing holds some 80,000 clones. Sequencing was carried out using PBMCs. The receptors here all came from a woman between 25 and 40 years old in good health and CMV-seronegative. Both conserved end residues are part of each CDR3.

v_call,cdr3_aa
TRBV19,CASSSVSRTGGYGYTF
TRBV5-1,CASSLVAGGTYEQYF
TRBV23-1,CASSQWGGGGYGYTF
TRBV30,CAWSDRGLNYGYTF
TRBV30,CAGSVVRQLNTEAFF
TRBV30,CAWRGTGGSNSPLHF
TRBV7-6,CASSPGMGNTIYF
TRBV30,CAWSRGDVYEQYF
TRBV6-5,CASSLTGGSSYEQYF
TRBV6-1,CASSEELAGGFYEQYF
TRBV19,CASSIEAGVRNEAFF
TRBV11-2,CASSPGTVPYNEQFF
TRBV5-1,CASSGLDYTQYF
TRBV14,CASSQAGTGYGYTF
TRBV4-2,CASSYLEEGEVAFF
TRBV12-5,CASGWGGEQYF
TRBV11-2,CASSPLAGWYEQYF
TRBV5-1,CASSLTSGTDTQYF
TRBV19,CASRDRGGSYEQFF
TRBV5-6,CASSLAPKSGGRTDTQYF
TRBV11-2,CASSFAGANNEQFF
TRBV5-1,CASSLEGADEQYF
TRBV6-1,CASSEGRDRGAFF
TRBV5-1,CASSLEAGGHEQFF
TRBV13,CASSFRDRGIDEQYF
TRBV7-6,CASSPRLLGDNEQFF
TRBV28,CASRGVQGNQPQHF
TRBV2,CASSEAGGITEQFF
TRBV30,CAGHSGNTIYF
TRBV15,CATTLDRVNYGYTF
TRBV21-1,CASSGGGTLIAYEQYF
TRBV25-1,CASSENREAFF
TRBV4-1,CASSQGTGDYGYTF
TRBV7-9,CASSTAGQGVHNEQFF
TRBV2,CASARDRGAGANVLTF
TRBV19,CASSEQGAYGYTF
TRBV6-5,CASSPGQGRYGYTF
TRBV2,CASSSGTSRSGELFF
TRBV4-1,CASSQTGGSQPQHF
TRBV6-6,CASSKNSRLAGNEQFF
TRBV2,CASSAGSSNTEAFF
TRBV6-1,CASDAGGITEAFF
TRBV18,CASSPGEFYTF
TRBV9,CASSVDRAGTGELFF
TRBV30,CAWSVQAGGADTQYF
TRBV5-6,CASSWASGRPNTGELFF
TRBV4-2,CASSQDRQGVIGELFF
TRBV5-1,CASSSGSLNTEAFF
TRBV6-5,CASGFRGNYNEQFF
TRBV30,CAWSVGRRGNTIYF
TRBV4-2,CASSKEGSGETQYF
TRBV5-8,CASSPRSGNYEQYF
TRBV6-1,CASQWDSSNQPQHF
TRBV2,CASSPAAGVGLGYTF
TRBV30,CAWTPPAGTGGRWETQYF